This paragraph reports one TCR beta chain. Its antigen is as yet unknown. This entry is derived from a study of T cells in localized non-small cell lung cancer. Points from the study as a whole: The study detected a median around 61 of the top 100 tumor clones in adjacent lung. Density of T cells in blood, when higher, went with longer overall survival.

Here immunoSEQ multiplex PCR was the method, and the copy in TCRdb shows in-frame clones only, minus some. This sample has under 5,000 clones, with approximately 35% found just once. Germline V gene data show CDR1 as LNHDA and CDR2 as SQIVND (reference sequence). Deletions cut 6 bases from V and 0 bases from J, with 8 bases between. The CDR3 runs 13 residues. This TCR was recovered from a male donor at least 60 years old with stage III lung adenocarcinoma. This chain joins TRBV19 and TRBJ1-2, with D unresolved. The sample in question was lung tumor tissue, obtained before any cancer treatment. The DNA of the CDR3 is TGTGCCAGTAGACAGATAGCTAACTATGGCTACACCTTC. Translated: CASRQIANYGYTF.